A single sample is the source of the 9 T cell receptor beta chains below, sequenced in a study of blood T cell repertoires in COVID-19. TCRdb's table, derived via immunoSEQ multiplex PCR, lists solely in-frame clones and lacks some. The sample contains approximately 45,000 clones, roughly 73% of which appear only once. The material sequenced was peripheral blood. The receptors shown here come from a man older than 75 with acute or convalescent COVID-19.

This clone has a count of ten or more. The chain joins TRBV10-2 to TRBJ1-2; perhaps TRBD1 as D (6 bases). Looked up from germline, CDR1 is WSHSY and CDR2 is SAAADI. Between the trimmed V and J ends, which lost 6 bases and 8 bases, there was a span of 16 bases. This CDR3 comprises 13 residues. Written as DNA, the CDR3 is TGCGCCAGCAGGGTATCAGGGGAGAGCGGCTACACCTTC. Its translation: CASRVSGESGYTF.

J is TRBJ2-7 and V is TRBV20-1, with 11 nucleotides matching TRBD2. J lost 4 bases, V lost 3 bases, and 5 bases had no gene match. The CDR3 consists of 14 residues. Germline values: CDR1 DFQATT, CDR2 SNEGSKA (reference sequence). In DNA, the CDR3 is TGCAGTGCTAGTTACGGGACTAGCGGTTACGAGCAGTACTTC. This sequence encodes CSASYGTSGYEQYF.

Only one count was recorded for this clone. CDR3 amino acids: CASSEAVLAGDLTGELFF. CDR3 in DNA: TGTGCCAGCAGTGAAGCGGTCCTAGCGGGAGATCTTACCGGGGAGCTGTTTTTT. This rearrangement joins TRBV6-1 to TRBJ2-2, with 10 positions matching TRBD2. The CDR3 sequence is 18 residues long. The V gene end was trimmed by 0 bases and the J gene end by 5 bases; junction bases not matched to a gene: 9. Looked up from germline, CDR1 is MNHNS and CDR2 is SASEGT.

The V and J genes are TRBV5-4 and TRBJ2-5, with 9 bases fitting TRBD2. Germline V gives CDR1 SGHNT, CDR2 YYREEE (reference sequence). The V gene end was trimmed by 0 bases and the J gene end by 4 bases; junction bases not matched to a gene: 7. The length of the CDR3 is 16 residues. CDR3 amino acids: CASSLAAGGPGETQYF. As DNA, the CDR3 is TGTGCCAGCAGCTTGGCCGCGGGAGGGCCCGGAGAGACCCAGTACTTC.

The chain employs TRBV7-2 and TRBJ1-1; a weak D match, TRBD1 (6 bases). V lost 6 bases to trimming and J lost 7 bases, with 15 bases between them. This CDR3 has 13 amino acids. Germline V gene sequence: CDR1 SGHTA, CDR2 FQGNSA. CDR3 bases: TGTGCCAGCAGTTCCCACAGGGAGAGTGAAGCTTTCTTT. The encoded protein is CASSSHRESEAFF.

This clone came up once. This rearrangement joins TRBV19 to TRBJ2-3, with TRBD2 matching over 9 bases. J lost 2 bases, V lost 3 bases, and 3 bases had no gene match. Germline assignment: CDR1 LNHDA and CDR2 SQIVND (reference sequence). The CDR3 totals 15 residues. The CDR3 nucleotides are TGTGCCAGTAGTATGGCTAGCGGGATCACAGATACGCAGTATTTT. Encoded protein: CASSMASGITDTQYF.

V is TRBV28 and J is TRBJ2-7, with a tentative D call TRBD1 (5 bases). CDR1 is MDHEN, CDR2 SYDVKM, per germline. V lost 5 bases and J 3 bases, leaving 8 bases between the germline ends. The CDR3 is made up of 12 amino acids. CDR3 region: CASSRQYYEQYF. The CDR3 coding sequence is TGTGCCAGCAGTCGACAGTACTACGAGCAGTACTTC.

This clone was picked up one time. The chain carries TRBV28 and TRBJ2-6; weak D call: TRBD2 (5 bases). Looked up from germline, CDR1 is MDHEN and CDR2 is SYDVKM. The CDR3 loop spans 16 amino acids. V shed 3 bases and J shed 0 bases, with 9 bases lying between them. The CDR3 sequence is CASSLYRGSGANVLTF. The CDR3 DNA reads TGTGCCAGCAGTTTGTATCGGGGCTCTGGGGCCAACGTCCTGACTTTC. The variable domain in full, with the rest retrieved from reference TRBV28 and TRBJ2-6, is DVKVTQSSRYLVKRTGEKVFLECVQDMDHENMFWYRQDPGLGLRLIYFSYDVKMKEKGDIPEGYSVSREKKERFSLILESASTNQTSMYLCASSLYRGSGANVLTFGAGSRLTVL.

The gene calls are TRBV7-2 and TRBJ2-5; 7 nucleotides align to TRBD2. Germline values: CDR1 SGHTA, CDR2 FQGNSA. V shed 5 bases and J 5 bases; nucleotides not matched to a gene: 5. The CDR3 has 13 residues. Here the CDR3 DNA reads TGTGCCAGCAGCGGGCAGGGAGGGGAGACCCAGTACTTC. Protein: CASSGQGGETQYF.